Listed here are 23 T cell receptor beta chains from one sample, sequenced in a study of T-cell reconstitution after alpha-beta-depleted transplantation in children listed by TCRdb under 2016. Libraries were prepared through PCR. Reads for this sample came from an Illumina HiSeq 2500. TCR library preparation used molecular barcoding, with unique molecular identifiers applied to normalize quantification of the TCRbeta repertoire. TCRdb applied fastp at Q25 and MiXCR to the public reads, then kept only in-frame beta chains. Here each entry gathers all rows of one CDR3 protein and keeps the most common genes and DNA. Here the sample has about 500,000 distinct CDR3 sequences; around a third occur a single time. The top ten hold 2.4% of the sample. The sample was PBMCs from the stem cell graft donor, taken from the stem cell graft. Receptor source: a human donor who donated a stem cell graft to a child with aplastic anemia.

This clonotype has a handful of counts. The CDR3 sequence is CASSQETETLTDTQYF. The CDR3, as DNA: TGTGCCAGCAGCCAAGAAACGGAGACCCTCACAGATACGCAGTATTTT. The chain joins TRBV4-2 to TRBJ2-3; no firm D call. V dropped 0 bases and J dropped 2 bases, with 12 bases sitting between them. Germline V gives CDR1 LGHNA, CDR2 YNFKEQ. CDR3 length equals 16 residues.

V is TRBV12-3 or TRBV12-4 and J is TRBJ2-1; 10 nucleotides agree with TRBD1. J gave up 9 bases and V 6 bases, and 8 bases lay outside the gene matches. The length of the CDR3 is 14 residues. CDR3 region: CASSIGTGVGEQFF. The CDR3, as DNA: TGTGCCAGCAGCATCGGGACAGGGGTGGGTGAGCAGTTCTTC.

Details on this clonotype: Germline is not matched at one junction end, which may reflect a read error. The CDR3 is CASSPDWRASYERYF. The CDR3 DNA sequence: TGTGCCAGCAGCCCCGATTGGCGGGCCTCCTACGAGCGGTACTTC. This sequence joins TRBV7-2 and TRBJ2-7, with D tentatively TRBD2 (5 bases). The germline gives CDR1 SGHTA, CDR2 FQGNSA. This CDR3 is 15 amino acids long.

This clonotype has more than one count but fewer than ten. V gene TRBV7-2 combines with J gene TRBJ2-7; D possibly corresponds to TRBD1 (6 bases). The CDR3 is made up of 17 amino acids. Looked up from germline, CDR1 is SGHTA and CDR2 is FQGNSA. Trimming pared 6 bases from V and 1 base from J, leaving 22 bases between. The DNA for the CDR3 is TGTGCCAGCAGATATCTAGGACAGATAAATAGGTCCTACGAGCAGTACGTC. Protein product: CASRYLGQINRSYEQYV.

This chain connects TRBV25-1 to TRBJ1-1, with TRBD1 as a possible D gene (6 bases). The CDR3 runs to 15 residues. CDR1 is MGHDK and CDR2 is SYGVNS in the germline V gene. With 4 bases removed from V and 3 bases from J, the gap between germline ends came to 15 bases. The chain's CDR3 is CASSVTGTLDTEAFF. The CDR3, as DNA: TGTGCCAGCAGTGTTACAGGGACCCTCGACACTGAAGCTTTCTTT. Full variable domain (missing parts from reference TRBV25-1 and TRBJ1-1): EADIYQTPRYLVIGTGKKITLECSQTMGHDKMYWYQQDPGMELHLIHYSYGVNSTEKGDLSSESTVSRIRTEHFPLTLESARPSHTSQYLCASSVTGTLDTEAFFGQGTRLTVV.

The DNA for the CDR3 is TGTGCCAGTAGTCCAACAGGGATGAACACCGGGGAGCTGTTTTTT. It codes for CASSPTGMNTGELFF. The gene calls are TRBV19 and TRBJ2-2; possibly TRBD1 for D (6 bases). CDR1 LNHDA and CDR2 SQIVND come from the germline V gene (reference sequence). V gave up 5 bases and J gave up 1 base, with 11 bases separating them. The CDR3 consists of 15 residues. Complete variable domain (other parts from reference TRBV19 and TRBJ2-2): DGGITQSPKYLFRKEGQNVTLSCEQNLNHDAMYWYRQDPGQGLRLIYYSQIVNDFQKGDIAEGYSVSREKKESFPLTVTSAQKNPTAFYLCASSPTGMNTGELFFGEGSRLTVL.

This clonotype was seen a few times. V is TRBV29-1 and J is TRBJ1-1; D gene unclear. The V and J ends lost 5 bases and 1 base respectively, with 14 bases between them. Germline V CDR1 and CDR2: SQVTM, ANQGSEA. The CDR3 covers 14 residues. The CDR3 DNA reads TGCAGCGTTCGCGCCCGTGGACCGAACACTGAAGCTTTCTTT. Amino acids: CSVRARGPNTEAFF. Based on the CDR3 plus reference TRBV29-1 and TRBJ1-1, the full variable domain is SAVISQKPSRDICQRGTSLTIQCQVDSQVTMMFWYRQQPGQSLTLIATANQGSEATYESGFVIDKFPISRPNLTFSTLTVSNMSPEDSSIYLCSVRARGPNTEAFFGQGTRLTVV.

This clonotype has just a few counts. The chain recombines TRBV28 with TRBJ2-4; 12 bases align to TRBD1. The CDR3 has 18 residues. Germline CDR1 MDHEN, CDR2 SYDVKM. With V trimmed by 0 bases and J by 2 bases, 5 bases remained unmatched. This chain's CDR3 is CASSLWGQGAMTKNIQYF. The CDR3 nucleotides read TGTGCCAGCAGTTTATGGGGACAGGGGGCTATGACCAAAAACATTCAGTACTTC.

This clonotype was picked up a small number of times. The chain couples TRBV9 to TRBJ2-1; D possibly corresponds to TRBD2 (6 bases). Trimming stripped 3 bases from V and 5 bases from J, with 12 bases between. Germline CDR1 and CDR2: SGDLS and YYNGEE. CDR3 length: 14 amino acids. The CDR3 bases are TGTGCCAGCAGCGGGGGACTCCTCCACAATGAGCAGTTCTTC. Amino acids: CASSGGLLHNEQFF.

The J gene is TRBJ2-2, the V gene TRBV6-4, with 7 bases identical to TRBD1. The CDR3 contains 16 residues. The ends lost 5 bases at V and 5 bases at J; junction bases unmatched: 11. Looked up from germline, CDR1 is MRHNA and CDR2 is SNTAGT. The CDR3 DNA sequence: TGTGCCAGCAGTCCTCTCCGACAGGGCGGAACCGGGGAGCTGTTTTTT. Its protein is CASSPLRQGGTGELFF.

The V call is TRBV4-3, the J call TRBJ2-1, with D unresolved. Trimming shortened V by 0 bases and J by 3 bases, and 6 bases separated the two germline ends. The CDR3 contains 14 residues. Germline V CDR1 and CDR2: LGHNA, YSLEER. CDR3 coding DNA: TGCGCCAGCAGCCAAGATGCCGGCTACAATGAGCAGTTCTTC. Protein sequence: CASSQDAGYNEQFF.

This chain's CDR3 is CASSLGSGGNEKLFF. The CDR3 DNA reads TGTGCCAGCAGCTTAGGGTCCGGTGGTAATGAAAAACTGTTTTTT. The chain is built from TRBV7-7 and TRBJ1-4; the D is unclear. V lost 1 base, J lost 4 bases, and 10 bases lay in between. There are 15 residues in the CDR3. Germline V CDR1 and CDR2: SSHAT, FNYEAQ (reference sequence).

CDR3 sequence: CSVVSGGNEQFF. CDR3 in DNA: TGCAGCGTTGTATCAGGTGGCAATGAGCAGTTCTTC. V gene TRBV29-1 combines with J gene TRBJ2-1; the D is unclear. This CDR3 has 12 amino acids. Looked up from germline, CDR1 is SQVTM and CDR2 is ANQGSEA. V was clipped by 4 bases and J by 6 bases, with 10 bases between them.

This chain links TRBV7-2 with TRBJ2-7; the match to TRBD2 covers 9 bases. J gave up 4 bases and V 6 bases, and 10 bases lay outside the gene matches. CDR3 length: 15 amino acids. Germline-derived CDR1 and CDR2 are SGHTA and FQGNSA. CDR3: CASSSGGRARYEQYF. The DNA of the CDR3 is TGTGCCAGCAGTTCAGGCGGGAGGGCCCGGTACGAGCAGTACTTC.

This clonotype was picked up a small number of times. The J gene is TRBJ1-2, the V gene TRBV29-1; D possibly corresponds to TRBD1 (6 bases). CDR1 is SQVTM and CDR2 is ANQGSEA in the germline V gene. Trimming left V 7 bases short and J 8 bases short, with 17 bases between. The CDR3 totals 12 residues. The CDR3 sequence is CSGRLQGGGYTF. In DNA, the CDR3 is TGCAGCGGAAGACTACAGGGAGGAGGCTACACCTTC.

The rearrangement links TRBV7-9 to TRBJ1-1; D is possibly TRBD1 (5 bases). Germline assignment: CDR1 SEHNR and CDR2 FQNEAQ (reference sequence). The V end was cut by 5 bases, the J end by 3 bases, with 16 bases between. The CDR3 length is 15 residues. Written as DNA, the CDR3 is TGTGCCAGCAGCCACGCGGGGGGAGGGGACACTGAAGCTTTCTTT. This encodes CASSHAGGGDTEAFF.

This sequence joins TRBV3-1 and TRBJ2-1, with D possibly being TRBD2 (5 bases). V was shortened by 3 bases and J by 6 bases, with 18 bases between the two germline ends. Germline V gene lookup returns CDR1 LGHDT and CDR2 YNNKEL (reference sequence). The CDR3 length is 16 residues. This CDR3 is CASSHQLGRVFNEQFF. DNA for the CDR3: TGTGCCAGCAGCCACCAACTAGGCAGAGTTTTCAATGAGCAGTTCTTC.

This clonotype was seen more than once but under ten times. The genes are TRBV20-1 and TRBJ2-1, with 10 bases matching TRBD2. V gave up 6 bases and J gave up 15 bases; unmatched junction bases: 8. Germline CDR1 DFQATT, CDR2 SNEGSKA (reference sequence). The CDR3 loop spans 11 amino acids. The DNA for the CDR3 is TGCAGTGCCCTCGGCCCTAGCGGGAGGTTCTTC. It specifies CSALGPSGRFF.

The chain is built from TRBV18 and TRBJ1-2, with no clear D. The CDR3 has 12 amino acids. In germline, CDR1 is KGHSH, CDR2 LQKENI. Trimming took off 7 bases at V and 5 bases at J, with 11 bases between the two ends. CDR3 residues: CASWTAFYGYTF. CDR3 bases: TGTGCCAGCTGGACTGCCTTTTATGGCTACACCTTC.

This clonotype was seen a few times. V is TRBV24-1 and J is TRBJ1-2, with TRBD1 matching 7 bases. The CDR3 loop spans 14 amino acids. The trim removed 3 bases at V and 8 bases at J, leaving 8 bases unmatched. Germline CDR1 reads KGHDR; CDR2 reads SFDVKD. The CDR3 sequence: CATSDLDRESGYTF. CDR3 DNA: TGTGCCACCAGTGATCTTGACAGGGAGAGCGGCTACACCTTC.

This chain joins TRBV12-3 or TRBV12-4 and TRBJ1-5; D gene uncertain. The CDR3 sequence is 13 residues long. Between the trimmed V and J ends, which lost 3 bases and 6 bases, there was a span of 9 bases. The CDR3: CASSFAGTQPQHF. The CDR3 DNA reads TGTGCCAGCAGTTTCGCGGGTACTCAGCCCCAGCATTTT.

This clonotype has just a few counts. CDR3 sequence reads: CASKGQTYGYTF. The CDR3 DNA reads as TGTGCCAGCAAAGGGCAGACCTATGGCTACACCTTC. The V gene is TRBV27, the J gene TRBJ1-2; no clear D gene. Germline V gene lookup returns CDR1 MNHEY and CDR2 SMNVEV (reference sequence). V lost 7 bases, J lost 4 bases, and 10 bases lay in between. The CDR3 totals 12 residues.

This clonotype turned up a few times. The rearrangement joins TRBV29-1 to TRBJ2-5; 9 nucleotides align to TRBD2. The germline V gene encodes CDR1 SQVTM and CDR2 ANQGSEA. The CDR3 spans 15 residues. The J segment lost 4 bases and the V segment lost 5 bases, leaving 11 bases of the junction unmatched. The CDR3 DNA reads TGCAGCGTTAAGGGGAGCCGCGGGGGGGCAGAGACCCAGTACTTC. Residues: CSVKGSRGGAETQYF.